This entry lists 10 T cell receptor beta chains sequenced from one sample in a study of T cell clones after liver transplantation. The repertoire was sequenced with immunoSEQ multiplex PCR; TCRdb's copy has only in-frame clones and lacks some. The sample includes about 80,000 clones, 80% to 85% of them seen just once. The specimen comprised CD4+ T cells from blood, sampled 45 to 47 months after liver transplant. The receptors were sampled from a human patient who received a liver transplant. A share of the T cells may be of graft donor origin.

This clone was seen a few times. This chain uses TRBV6-1 with TRBJ2-3; 7 positions agree with TRBD1. This CDR3 comprises 14 residues. Germline CDR1 and CDR2: MNHNS and SASEGT. After removal of 4 bases from V and 1 base from J, the junction contained 2 bases not matched to a gene. DNA for the CDR3: TGTGCCAGCAGTGTCGGACAGGGCACAGATACGCAGTATTTT. Translated, it gives CASSVGQGTDTQYF.

This clone was seen a few times. The V gene is TRBV2, the J gene TRBJ1-2; D perhaps matches TRBD1 (6 bases). The CDR3 is made up of 13 amino acids. CDR1 and CDR2 (germline): SNHLY, FYNNEI. Deletions cut 11 bases from V and 6 bases from J, with 19 bases between. CDR3 DNA sequence: TGTGCCTCCCGGGACAACTGGAAGGATGGCTACACCTTC. Its protein is CASRDNWKDGYTF.

The chain couples TRBV5-6 to TRBJ2-1; 7 bases match TRBD2. Germline CDR1 is SGHDT and CDR2 is YYEEEE. CDR3 length: 16 residues. The junction had 7 bases not matched to a gene; V was cut back by 1 base and J by 3 bases. The CDR3 spells CASSLRALADYNEQFF. The CDR3 DNA sequence: TGTGCCAGCAGCTTGAGAGCGCTAGCGGACTACAATGAGCAGTTCTTC.

The chain has TRBV29-1 and TRBJ1-1; 9 bases agree with TRBD1. The germline V gene encodes CDR1 SQVTM and CDR2 ANQGSEA. V lost 7 bases and J lost 4; bases outside the gene matches: 13. The CDR3 is made up of 15 amino acids. CDR3 coding DNA: TGCAGCGGCAAGGGACAGGGATCTGGTAGCACTGAAGCTTTCTTT. Its protein is CSGKGQGSGSTEAFF.

V gene TRBV5-6 combines with J gene TRBJ2-3, with TRBD2 as a possible D gene (6 bases). Trimming cost V 1 base and J 6 bases, with 15 bases left between them. This CDR3 comprises 15 residues. CDR1 is SGHDT, CDR2 YYEEEE, per germline. The CDR3 loop reads CASSLISGTRDTQYF. The CDR3, as DNA: TGTGCCAGCAGCTTGATCTCCGGGACTCGGGATACGCAGTATTTT.

Comments on this clone: Germline and junction disagree at one end, which may indicate a read error. This rearrangement joins TRBV6-5 to TRBJ2-7, with a weak D call TRBD1 (6 bases). The CDR3 consists of 11 residues. Germline V gives CDR1 MNHEY, CDR2 SVGAGI. In DNA form, the CDR3 reads TGTGCCAGCAGACAAGGACAGATACGACACTTC. Its protein is CASRQGQIRHF.

The chain has TRBV18 and TRBJ1-4, with a possible D match to TRBD1 (6 bases). Germline values: CDR1 KGHSH, CDR2 LQKENI. V shed 1 base and J shed 4 bases, with 10 bases lying between them. The CDR3 has 15 amino acids. The CDR3 region is CASSPLQGSNEKLFF. The CDR3 region has the DNA TGTGCCAGCTCACCACTTCAGGGGAGTAATGAAAAACTGTTTTTT.

V gene TRBV7-9 combines with J gene TRBJ1-2; 7 bases are shared with TRBD1. The V and J ends lost 1 base and 4 bases, in that order; junction bases with no gene match: 0. The CDR3 has 13 residues. From germline, CDR1 is SEHNR and CDR2 FQNEAQ (reference sequence). This CDR3 is CASSLGQGYGYTF. The DNA of the CDR3 is TGTGCCAGCAGCTTAGGACAGGGCTATGGCTACACCTTC. The full variable domain, its missing parts supplied by reference TRBV7-9 and TRBJ1-2, is DTGVSQNPRHKITKRGQNVTFRCDPISEHNRLYWYRQTLGQGPEFLTYFQNEAQLEKSRLLSDRFSAERPKGSFSTLEIQRTEQGDSAMYLCASSLGQGYGYTFGSGTRLTVV.

The CDR3 is CASSEPGTSGRKLFF. Here the CDR3 DNA reads TGTGCCAGCAGCGAACCCGGGACTAGCGGGAGGAAGCTGTTTTTT. The chain couples TRBV7-2 to TRBJ2-2; 15 bases fit TRBD2. The length of the CDR3 is 15 residues. The V segment lost 5 bases and the J segment 12 bases; nucleotides outside the gene matches: 7. Germline V gene sequence: CDR1 SGHTA, CDR2 FQGNSA.

The chain carries TRBV19 and TRBJ1-2, with 9 bases matching TRBD1. J lost 8 bases, V lost 5 bases, and 15 bases had no gene match. CDR1 and CDR2 from the germline V gene are LNHDA and SQIVND (reference sequence). CDR3 length: 16 residues. CDR3 loop: CASSGEPGTGTRGYTF. CDR3 in DNA: TGTGCCAGTAGTGGCGAACCCGGGACAGGGACGAGAGGCTACACCTTC.